The 18 T cell receptor beta chains below were found in one sample sequenced in a study of blood T cells in healthy people across ages. Using a J-beta primer mix together with a sample-barcoded 5' primer, a second PCR was run for roughly 6 to 12 cycles. Via MiXCR, TCRdb re-called the 5' RACE reads, giving one row per CDR3 protein. Altogether roughly 730,000 distinct CDR3 sequences are present, 56% being singletons, with the ten largest covering 20% to 30%. Sequencing was carried out using blood. All receptors come from a man aged 35 to 55 in good health.

This clonotype was counted a single time. This rearrangement joins TRBV5-1 to TRBJ2-7, with TRBD2 matching 7 bases. Germline CDR1 SGHRS, CDR2 YFSETQ. V lost 0 bases and J lost 6; bases outside the gene matches: 9. The CDR3 covers 15 residues. The CDR3 protein is CASSLVGGSPREQYF. CDR3 nucleotides: TGCGCCAGCAGCTTGGTGGGCGGGAGCCCGCGCGAGCAGTACTTC.

The rearrangement joins TRBV4-2 to TRBJ1-2; 10 positions match TRBD1. Trimming took 1 base from V and 6 from J; bases not matched to a gene: 8. CDR3 size: 16 residues. Germline values: CDR1 LGHNA, CDR2 YNFKEQ. CDR3 in DNA: TGTGCCAGCAGCCAAGGAACTCGGACAGGGGGGGATGGCTACACCTTC. It specifies CASSQGTRTGGDGYTF.

The rearrangement uses TRBV12-3 or TRBV12-4 and TRBJ2-7; 9 bases map to TRBD1. The CDR3 loop spans 17 amino acids. The V and J ends lost 7 bases and 0 bases, in that order; junction bases with no gene match: 13. The CDR3 coding sequence is TGTGCCAGCACTATTCACCCAGGACAGGGGAGCTCCTACGAGCAGTACTTC. Protein product: CASTIHPGQGSSYEQYF.

This clonotype was seen a handful of times. The V call is TRBV9, the J call TRBJ2-1; no definite D call. The CDR3 has 15 residues. CDR1 and CDR2 from the germline V gene are SGDLS and YYNGEE. Trimming pared 0 bases from V and 2 bases from J, leaving 9 bases between. The CDR3 is CASSVASSPYNEQFF. The CDR3 nucleotides are TGTGCCAGCAGCGTAGCTAGTAGCCCCTACAATGAGCAGTTCTTC. Variable domain in full (rest from reference TRBV9 and TRBJ2-1): DSGVTQTPKHLITATGQRVTLRCSPRSGDLSVYWYQQSLDQGLQFLIQYYNGEERAKGNILERFSAQQFPDLHSELNLSSLELGDSALYFCASSVASSPYNEQFFGPGTRLTVL.

Points on this clonotype: An end of the junction does not agree with germline; a read error may underlie this. The V gene is TRBV18, the J gene TRBJ2-6; 10 bases fit TRBD1. Per the germline V gene, CDR1 is KGHSH and CDR2 is LQKENI. The CDR3 is 17 amino acids. The CDR3, as DNA: TGTGCCAGCTCACCAAGGGGACAGGGGCCTGGCGCCAACGTCCTGACTTTC. Translated, it gives CASSPRGQGPGANVLTF.

This clonotype was seen a few times. The chain combines TRBV18 with TRBJ1-2; D gene uncertain. V lost 1 base and J 8 bases, leaving 14 bases between the germline ends. Per the germline V gene, CDR1 is KGHSH and CDR2 is LQKENI. This CDR3 comprises 14 residues. Here the CDR3 reads CASSPQGAGRGYTF. Here the CDR3 DNA reads TGTGCCAGCTCACCACAGGGAGCCGGGAGGGGCTACACCTTC.

This chain joins TRBV6-5 and TRBJ2-3; 13 nucleotides align to TRBD2. With V trimmed by 5 bases and J by 4 bases, 6 bases remained unmatched. There are 16 residues in the CDR3. CDR1 and CDR2 from the germline V gene are MNHEY and SVGAGI. CDR3 nucleotide sequence: TGTGCCAGCAGTACACTAGCGGGAGGGCACCCAGATACGCAGTATTTT. Translated, it gives CASSTLAGGHPDTQYF.

This CDR3 reads CATSDPESWTGDNEQYF. The CDR3 DNA follows: TGTGCCACCAGTGATCCCGAATCTTGGACAGGGGATAATGAGCAGTACTTC. The genes are TRBV24-1 and TRBJ2-5; 9 bases are shared with TRBD1. CDR1 is KGHDR, CDR2 SFDVKD, per germline. V lost 3 bases to trimming and J lost 11 bases; unmatched junction nucleotides: 18. CDR3 length: 17 amino acids.

V gene TRBV24-1 combines with J gene TRBJ1-2; 7 nucleotides match TRBD1. The germline V gene has CDR1 KGHDR and CDR2 SFDVKD. The V and J ends lost 3 bases and 4 bases, in that order; junction bases with no gene match: 7. This CDR3 contains 15 residues. This CDR3 is CATSDAPTGIYGYTF. The CDR3 DNA reads TGTGCCACCAGTGATGCCCCGACAGGGATCTATGGCTACACCTTC.

This clonotype was recorded only once. Relative to the germline gene, one junction end is altered; a read error may explain this. The V and J genes are TRBV2 and TRBJ2-3; possible D gene TRBD1, 6 bases. The CDR3 has 16 residues. Germline loops: CDR1 SNHLY, CDR2 FYNNEI. This CDR3 reads CASNRDVIASIDTQYF. The CDR3, as DNA: TGTGCCAGCAACAGGGACGTCATAGCTAGCATAGATACGCAGTATTTT.

The chain links TRBV6-5 to TRBJ2-3; a weak D match, TRBD2 (5 bases). V lost 8 bases and J lost 4, with 16 bases in between. Germline V gene data show CDR1 as MNHEY and CDR2 as SVGAGI. The length of the CDR3 is 14 residues. Written as DNA, the CDR3 is TGTGCCAGCGGGCCGGGGTATGAGGCAGATACGCAGTATTTT. This translates into CASGPGYEADTQYF.

The chain links TRBV4-3 to TRBJ2-1; D is tentatively TRBD1 or TRBD2 (5 bases each). Germline values: CDR1 LGHNA, CDR2 YSLEER. There are 15 residues in the CDR3. Trimming shortened V by 3 bases and J by 5 bases, and 14 bases separated the two germline ends. DNA of the CDR3: TGCGCCAGCAGCCAGGGACCAGCGGAGAACAATGAGCAGTTCTTC. Protein product: CASSQGPAENNEQFF.

The genes are TRBV29-1 and TRBJ2-5; 8 bases are shared with TRBD1. From germline, CDR1 is SQVTM and CDR2 ANQGSEA. With V trimmed by 4 bases and J by 11 bases, 18 bases remained unmatched. CDR3 length equals 15 residues. This CDR3 reads CSVVEPGQEGHEQYF. The CDR3 DNA follows: TGCAGCGTTGTCGAACCGGGACAGGAGGGTCATGAGCAGTACTTC.

The gene calls are TRBV11-3 and TRBJ2-3; D is perhaps TRBD1 (6 bases). Germline V gene data show CDR1 as SGHNT and CDR2 as YENEEA. The length of the CDR3 is 14 residues. V lost 2 bases to trimming and J lost 3 bases, with 9 bases between them. The CDR3 spells CASSLQGTTDTQYF. Here the CDR3 DNA reads TGTGCCAGCAGCTTACAGGGGACAACAGATACGCAGTATTTT.

The rearrangement joins TRBV27 to TRBJ1-2; TRBD1 agrees at 9 bases. This CDR3 has 14 amino acids. Germline trimming cut 6 bases from V and 6 bases from J; bases unmatched to any gene: 8. CDR1 MNHEY and CDR2 SMNVEV come from the germline V gene (reference sequence). The CDR3 DNA is TGTGCCAGCAGAAAAACAGGGGGCGGAGATGGCTACACCTTC. Translated, it gives CASRKTGGGDGYTF.

The V call is TRBV18, the J call TRBJ2-7; D may correspond to TRBD1 or TRBD2 (5 bases each). The CDR3 has 14 amino acids. Deletions cut 2 bases from V and 2 bases from J, with 10 bases between. Germline-derived CDR1 and CDR2 are KGHSH and LQKENI. CDR3 in DNA: TGTGCCAGCTCACCAGGGGGAAGGACCTACGAGCAGTACTTC. Translation: CASSPGGRTYEQYF. Complete variable domain (other parts from reference TRBV18 and TRBJ2-7): NAGVMQNPRHLVRRRGQEARLRCSPMKGHSHVYWYRQLPEEGLKFMVYLQKENIIDESGMPKERFSAEFPKEGPSILRIQQVVRGDSAAYFCASSPGGRTYEQYFGPGTRLTVT.

This clonotype showed up just a few times. DNA for the CDR3: TGTGCCAGCAGTTACTGGCCGCACCATCAAGAGACCCAGTACTTC. It specifies CASSYWPHHQETQYF. The chain is built from TRBV6-6 and TRBJ2-5; D call uncertain. The CDR3 runs to 15 residues. Germline values: CDR1 MNHNY, CDR2 SVGAGI (reference sequence). V was shortened by 1 base and J by 2 bases, with 11 bases between the two germline ends.

This clonotype was seen more than once but under ten times. The rearrangement joins TRBV3-1 to TRBJ1-6, with D unresolved. V was clipped by 2 bases and J by 8 bases, with 13 bases between them. The CDR3 length is 15 residues. CDR1 is LGHDT and CDR2 is YNNKEL in the germline V gene (reference sequence). CDR3 amino acids: CASSQTPLGDSPLHF. The CDR3 nucleotides are TGTGCCAGCAGCCAAACACCTCTGGGCGATTCACCCCTCCACTTT.